This TCR beta chain originates from a study of blood T cell repertoires in COVID-19. Germline assignment: CDR1 MNHEY and CDR2 SVGAGI. V lost 7 bases and J lost 6; bases outside the gene matches: 5. The CDR3 covers 12 residues. The repertoire was sequenced with immunoSEQ multiplex PCR; TCRdb's copy has only in-frame clones and lacks some. The profile shows under 200,000 clones, roughly 86% of them singletons. Input material: PBMCs or T cells enriched from blood (not recorded which). The clonotype was recovered from a man between 35 and 55 years old with acute COVID-19. V usage is TRBV6-5 and J usage is TRBJ1-2, with TRBD1 matching 7 bases. CDR3 protein: CASITGENGYTF. CDR3 nucleotide sequence: TGTGCCAGCATTACAGGGGAGAATGGCTACACCTTC.